A selection of T cell receptor beta chains follows, all from one sample in a study of T cells in tuberculosis. TCRdb's copy holds only in-frame clones and misses some; the assay was immunoSEQ multiplex PCR. The sample includes approximately 59,000 clones, roughly 79% of them seen just once. The sample comprised CD1b-GMM tetramer-negative cells sorted from PBMCs. These receptors originate from an adult woman with latent tuberculosis. The CDR3 runs from the conserved cysteine through the conserved F or W. The D gene is left open where the match is weak. Rows give clone size only sometimes, using once, few, many, or a class for an expanded clone.

CDR3 protein: CASSLGGGGTTDTQYF
CDR3 DNA: TGTGCCAGCAGCTTAGGAGGCGGGGGGACCACAGATACGCAGTATTTT
clone size: -
V gene: TRBV11-3
J gene: TRBJ2-3
D gene: TRBD2

CDR3 protein: CASSGQGRGTQYF
CDR3 DNA: TGTGCCAGCAGTGGACAAGGGCGCGGGACCCAGTACTTC
clone size: -
V gene: TRBV6-5
J gene: TRBJ2-5
D gene: -

CDR3 protein: CASSQAQGNYGYTF
CDR3 DNA: TGCGCCAGCAGTCAAGCACAGGGTAACTATGGCTACACCTTC
clone size: -
V gene: TRBV4-1
J gene: TRBJ1-2
D gene: -

CDR3 protein: CASSPSQGEQFF
CDR3 DNA: TGTGCCAGCAGCCCAAGTCAGGGTGAGCAGTTCTTC
clone size: -
V gene: TRBV9
J gene: TRBJ2-1
D gene: -

CDR3 protein: CASSSRQGDSYEQYF
CDR3 DNA: TGTGCCAGCAGCTCTAGACAGGGGGATTCCTACGAGCAGTACTTC
clone size: -
V gene: TRBV5-5
J gene: TRBJ2-7
D gene: TRBD1

CDR3 protein: CASSDHRGGLETQYF
CDR3 DNA: TGTGCCAGCAGTGACCATAGGGGGGGGCTGGAGACCCAGTACTTC
clone size: -
V gene: TRBV6-1
J gene: TRBJ2-5
D gene: -

CDR3 protein: CASTSGDRSQPQHF
CDR3 DNA: TGTGCCAGTACCTCTGGGGACAGAAGTCAGCCCCAGCATTTT
clone size: -
V gene: TRBV19
J gene: TRBJ1-5
D gene: TRBD1

CDR3 protein: CASSLDRSSGNTIYF
CDR3 DNA: TGTGCCAGCAGCTTAGACAGGAGCTCTGGAAACACCATATATTTT
clone size: -
V gene: TRBV7-2
J gene: TRBJ1-3
D gene: -

CDR3 protein: CASSLLQGSHEQYF
CDR3 DNA: TGTGCCAGCAGCTTACTGCAGGGGAGCCACGAGCAGTACTTC
clone size: once
V gene: TRBV11-3
J gene: TRBJ2-7
D gene: -

CDR3 protein: CASRTGAGGLWGTEAFF
CDR3 DNA: TGCGCCAGCAGGACCGGGGCAGGGGGCCTCTGGGGCACTGAAGCTTTCTTT
clone size: -
V gene: TRBV4-1
J gene: TRBJ1-1
D gene: TRBD1

CDR3 protein: CATTRGGRETQYF
CDR3 DNA: TGCGCCACCACTAGGGGGGGAAGAGAGACCCAGTACTTC
clone size: -
V gene: TRBV5-1
J gene: TRBJ2-5
D gene: -

CDR3 protein: CASRPGTSGSRAYEQYF
CDR3 DNA: TGTGCCAGCAGGCCCGGGACTAGCGGGAGCAGGGCTTACGAGCAGTACTTC
clone size: -
V gene: TRBV7-9
J gene: TRBJ2-7
D gene: TRBD2

CDR3 protein: CASSVGHAYTF
CDR3 DNA: TGTGCCAGCAGCGTAGGACATGCCTACACCTTC
clone size: -
V gene: TRBV9
J gene: TRBJ1-2
D gene: -

CDR3 protein: CASSQEPRGAYEQYF
CDR3 DNA: TGTGCCAGCAGCCAAGAGCCCAGGGGAGCCTACGAGCAGTACTTC
clone size: -
V gene: TRBV4-2
J gene: TRBJ2-7
D gene: -

CDR3 protein: CASSVAPGQSFYGYTF
CDR3 DNA: TGTGCCAGCAGCGTAGCGCCGGGACAGTCCTTCTATGGCTACACCTTC
clone size: -
V gene: TRBV9
J gene: TRBJ1-2
D gene: TRBD1

CDR3 protein: CSAKRGDTQYF
CDR3 DNA: TGCAGTGCCAAAAGGGGAGATACGCAGTATTTT
clone size: -
V gene: TRBV20-1
J gene: TRBJ2-3
D gene: -

CDR3 protein: CASTRRDRGLNEQFF
CDR3 DNA: TGTGCCAGTACCAGAAGGGACAGGGGGCTCAATGAGCAGTTCTTC
clone size: once
V gene: TRBV19
J gene: TRBJ2-1
D gene: TRBD1

CDR3 protein: CASSPSVGRGVTDTQYF
CDR3 DNA: TGTGCCAGTAGTCCTTCGGTGGGCAGGGGAGTGACAGATACGCAGTATTTT
clone size: -
V gene: TRBV19
J gene: TRBJ2-3
D gene: -

CDR3 protein: CASTFFSSGSGKTQYF
CDR3 DNA: TGTGCCAGCACCTTTTTCAGTAGCGGGTCTGGAAAGACCCAGTACTTC
clone size: -
V gene: TRBV2
J gene: TRBJ2-5
D gene: TRBD2

CDR3 protein: CATQEGSSKNIQYF
CDR3 DNA: TGTGCCACCCAGGAGGGTAGCTCCAAAAACATTCAGTACTTC
clone size: -
V gene: TRBV19
J gene: TRBJ2-4
D gene: -

CDR3 protein: CSGKTGQGNTEAFF
CDR3 DNA: TGCAGCGGTAAGACGGGACAGGGGAACACTGAAGCTTTCTTT
clone size: -
V gene: TRBV29-1
J gene: TRBJ1-1
D gene: TRBD1

CDR3 protein: CASSLAGSYEQYF
CDR3 DNA: TGTGCCAGCAGCTTAGCGGGATCCTACGAGCAGTACTTC
clone size: few
V gene: TRBV5-6
J gene: TRBJ2-7
D gene: TRBD2

CDR3 protein: CASSRAEDTQYF
CDR3 DNA: TGTGCCAGCAGTAGAGCGGAAGATACGCAGTATTTT
clone size: -
V gene: TRBV6-6
J gene: TRBJ2-3
D gene: -

CDR3 protein: CASSSRLVRDEQFF
CDR3 DNA: TGTGCCAGCAGCTCCCGACTAGTTAGAGATGAGCAGTTCTTC
clone size: once
V gene: TRBV11-2
J gene: TRBJ2-1
D gene: -

CDR3 protein: CASSSRDREDTQYF
CDR3 DNA: TGTGCCAGCAGCTCCCGGGACAGGGAAGATACGCAGTATTTT
clone size: -
V gene: TRBV21-1
J gene: TRBJ2-3
D gene: -

CDR3 protein: CASSPRTGQYGYTF
CDR3 DNA: TGTGCCAGCAGTCCCCGGACAGGTCAATATGGCTACACCTTC
clone size: -
V gene: TRBV27
J gene: TRBJ1-2
D gene: TRBD1

CDR3 protein: CASSLTGTDTQYF
CDR3 DNA: TGTGCCAGCAGCTTAACCGGGACAGATACGCAGTATTTT
clone size: -
V gene: TRBV7-9
J gene: TRBJ2-3
D gene: -

CDR3 protein: CASSLAGGTTYNEQFF
CDR3 DNA: TGTGCCAGCAGTCTAGCGGGGGGGACCACCTACAATGAGCAGTTCTTC
clone size: few
V gene: TRBV2
J gene: TRBJ2-1
D gene: TRBD2

CDR3 protein: CASSLLAGNYNEQFF
CDR3 DNA: TGTGCCAGCAGCTTACTAGCGGGGAACTACAATGAGCAGTTCTTC
clone size: -
V gene: TRBV7-2
J gene: TRBJ2-1
D gene: TRBD2

CDR3 protein: CASSLIRDRGPGDGYTF
CDR3 DNA: TGTGCCAGCAGCCTTATCCGGGACAGGGGGCCGGGGGATGGCTACACCTTC
clone size: -
V gene: TRBV7-3
J gene: TRBJ1-2
D gene: TRBD1

CDR3 protein: CASSPTIGLPPYEQYF
CDR3 DNA: TGCGCCAGCAGCCCCACAATTGGACTGCCTCCCTACGAGCAGTACTTC
clone size: once
V gene: TRBV4-1
J gene: TRBJ2-7
D gene: -

CDR3 protein: CASSRSRDIYYGYTF
CDR3 DNA: TGTGCCAGCAGTAGGTCCCGGGACATCTACTATGGCTACACCTTC
clone size: -
V gene: TRBV28
J gene: TRBJ1-2
D gene: -

CDR3 protein: CASSWGLAADTQYF
CDR3 DNA: TGCGCCAGCAGCTGGGGCCTAGCGGCAGATACGCAGTATTTT
clone size: -
V gene: TRBV5-1
J gene: TRBJ2-3
D gene: TRBD2

CDR3 protein: CASSPYYRPGQAPSYNSPLHF
CDR3 DNA: TGCGCCAGCAGCCCTTACTACCGACCGGGACAGGCGCCCTCCTATAATTCACCCCTCCACTTT
clone size: once
V gene: TRBV5-1
J gene: TRBJ1-6
D gene: TRBD1

CDR3 protein: CASRGLAGGRDTQYF
CDR3 DNA: TGTGCCAGCAGGGGACTAGCGGGGGGTAGAGATACGCAGTATTTT
clone size: -
V gene: TRBV27
J gene: TRBJ2-3
D gene: TRBD2

CDR3 protein: CASSFGVSNQPQHF
CDR3 DNA: TGTGCCAGTAGTTTCGGGGTTAGCAATCAGCCCCAGCATTTT
clone size: -
V gene: TRBV19
J gene: TRBJ1-5
D gene: -

CDR3 protein: CASTQRGGSYNEQFF
CDR3 DNA: TGTGCCAGCACCCAGCGCGGTGGCTCCTACAATGAGCAGTTCTTC
clone size: -
V gene: TRBV5-4
J gene: TRBJ2-1
D gene: -

CDR3 protein: CASSLASPGVQGTETQYF
CDR3 DNA: TGTGCCAGCAGCTTAGCATCCCCCGGGGTACAGGGGACGGAGACCCAGTACTTC
clone size: once
V gene: TRBV11-3
J gene: TRBJ2-5
D gene: TRBD1

CDR3 protein: CATLSEGEQYF
CDR3 DNA: TGTGCCACCCTTTCGGAGGGCGAGCAGTACTTC
clone size: -
V gene: TRBV7-9
J gene: TRBJ2-7
D gene: -